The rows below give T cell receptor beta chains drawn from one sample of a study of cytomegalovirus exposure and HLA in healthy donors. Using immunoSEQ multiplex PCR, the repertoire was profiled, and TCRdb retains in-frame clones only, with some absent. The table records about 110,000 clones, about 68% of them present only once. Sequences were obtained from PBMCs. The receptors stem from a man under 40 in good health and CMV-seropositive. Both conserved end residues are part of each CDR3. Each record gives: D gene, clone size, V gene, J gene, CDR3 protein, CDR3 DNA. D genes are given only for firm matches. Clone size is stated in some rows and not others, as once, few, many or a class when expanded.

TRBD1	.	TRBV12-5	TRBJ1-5	CASGWGTGANQPQHF	TGTGCTAGTGGTTGGGGGACAGGGGCAAATCAGCCCCAGCATTTT
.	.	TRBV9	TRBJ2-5	CASSPRPGAEETQYF	TGTGCCAGCAGCCCCAGACCAGGGGCAGAAGAGACCCAGTACTTC
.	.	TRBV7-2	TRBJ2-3	CAGRRGDTQYF	TGTGCCGGCCGGAGGGGAGATACGCAGTATTTT
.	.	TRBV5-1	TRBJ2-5	CASSLVGGGAGETQYF	TGCGCCAGCAGCTTGGTAGGGGGTGGAGCCGGAGAGACCCAGTACTTC
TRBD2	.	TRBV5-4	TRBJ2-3	CASSLGGGGEVTDTQYF	TGTGCCAGCAGCTTGGGCGGCGGGGGGGAGGTCACAGATACGCAGTATTTT
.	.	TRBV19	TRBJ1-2	CASSVETGDNYGYTF	TGTGCCAGTAGTGTCGAAACGGGTGATAACTATGGCTACACCTTC
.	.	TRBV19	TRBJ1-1	CASRLDEENTEAFF	TGTGCCAGTAGGCTCGACGAGGAGAACACTGAAGCTTTCTTT
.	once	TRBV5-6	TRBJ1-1	CASSFNRAEAFF	TGTGCCAGCAGCTTCAACAGGGCTGAAGCTTTCTTT
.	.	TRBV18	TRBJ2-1	CASSPLGLTFNSYNEQFF	TGTGCCAGCTCACCTCTGGGGCTTACTTTTAACTCCTACAATGAGCAGTTCTTC
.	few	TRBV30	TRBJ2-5	CAWSVRRQETQYF	TGTGCCTGGAGTGTACGTCGGCAAGAGACCCAGTACTTC
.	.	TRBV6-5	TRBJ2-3	CASSYEADTQYF	TGTGCCAGCAGTTACGAGGCAGATACGCAGTATTTT
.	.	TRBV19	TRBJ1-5	CAGGGNQPQHF	TGTGCCGGGGGGGGCAATCAGCCCCAGCATTTT
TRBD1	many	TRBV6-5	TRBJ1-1	CASSSGQAGAFF	TGTGCCAGCAGTTCCGGACAGGCCGGAGCTTTCTTT
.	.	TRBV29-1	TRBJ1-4	CSVEDDSNEKLFF	TGCAGCGTTGAAGATGACAGTAATGAAAAACTGTTTTTT
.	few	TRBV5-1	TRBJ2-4	CASSLARGAKNIQYF	TGCGCCAGCAGCTTGGCCAGGGGTGCCAAAAACATTCAGTACTTC
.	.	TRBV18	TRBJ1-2	CASSPQTGYGYTF	TGTGCCAGCTCACCGCAGACAGGATATGGCTACACCTTC
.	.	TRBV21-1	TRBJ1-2	CASSYPGTGGVYGYTF	TGTGCCAGCAGCTATCCCGGGACAGGGGGCGTCTATGGCTACACCTTC
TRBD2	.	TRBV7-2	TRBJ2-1	CASSSARGVYNEQFF	TGTGCCAGCAGCTCGGCGCGGGGGGTGTACAATGAGCAGTTCTTC
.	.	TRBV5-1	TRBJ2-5	CASTSRGETQYF	TGCGCCAGCACCTCCAGAGGGGAGACCCAGTACTTC
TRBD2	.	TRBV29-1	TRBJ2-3	CSVAGLAGGTDTQYF	TGCAGCGTCGCAGGACTAGCGGGGGGTACAGATACGCAGTATTTT
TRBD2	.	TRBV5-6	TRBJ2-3	CASSHSSGGPADTQYF	TGTGCCAGCAGCCATTCTAGCGGGGGGCCGGCGGATACGCAGTATTTT
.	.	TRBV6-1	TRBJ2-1	CASSGWGPPYNEQFF	TGTGCCAGCAGTGGGTGGGGCCCACCTTACAATGAGCAGTTCTTC
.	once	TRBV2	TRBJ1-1	CASSAYTEAFF	TGTGCCAGCAGTGCTTACACTGAAGCTTTCTTT
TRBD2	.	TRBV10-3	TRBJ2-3	CAIRREDTQYF	TGTGCCATCAGGCGGGAGGATACGCAGTATTTT
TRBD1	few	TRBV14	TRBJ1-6	CASSQRTGVTYNSPLHF	TGTGCCAGCAGCCAAAGGACAGGGGTAACCTATAATTCACCCCTCCACTTT
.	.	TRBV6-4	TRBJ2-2	CASSVGGPEAGELFF	TGTGCCAGCAGTGTGGGGGGGCCGGAGGCCGGGGAGCTGTTTTTT
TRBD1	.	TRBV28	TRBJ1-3	CASSSSTGAGNTIYF	TGTGCCAGCAGCTCCTCCACAGGGGCTGGAAACACCATATATTTT
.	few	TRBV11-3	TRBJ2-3	CASSLEAYTDTQYF	TGTGCCAGCAGCTTAGAAGCCTACACAGATACGCAGTATTTT
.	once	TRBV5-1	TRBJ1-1	CASSPRTQMNTEAFF	TGCGCCAGCAGCCCACGGACACAAATGAACACTGAAGCTTTCTTT
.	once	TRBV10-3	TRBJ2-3	CAINPSGISTDTQYF	TGTGCCATCAACCCTTCAGGGATTAGCACAGATACGCAGTATTTT
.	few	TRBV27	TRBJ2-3	CASSYSSTDTQYF	TGTGCCAGCAGTTATTCTAGCACAGATACGCAGTATTTT
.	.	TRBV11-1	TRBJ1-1	CASTIGRGLGTEAFF	TGTGCCAGCACCATCGGGCGGGGGCTGGGTACTGAAGCTTTCTTT
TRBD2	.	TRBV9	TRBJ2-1	CASSVRGGNYNEQFF	TGTGCCAGCAGCGTTCGCGGGGGGAACTACAATGAGCAGTTCTTC
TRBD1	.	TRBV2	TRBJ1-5	CASSRDRVGNQPQHF	TGTGCCAGCAGTAGGGACAGGGTCGGGAATCAGCCCCAGCATTTT
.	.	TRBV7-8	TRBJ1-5	CASSLAWTSRQPQHF	TGTGCCAGCAGCTTAGCGTGGACATCAAGGCAGCCCCAGCATTTT
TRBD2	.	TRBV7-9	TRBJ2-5	CASSLGVLAGGQETQYF	TGTGCCAGCAGCTTAGGGGTCCTAGCGGGGGGCCAAGAGACCCAGTACTTC
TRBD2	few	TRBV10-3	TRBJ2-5	CAISEPAGQETQYF	TGTGCCATCAGTGAACCAGCGGGGCAAGAGACCCAGTACTTC
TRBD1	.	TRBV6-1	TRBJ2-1	CASSEITGGNEQFF	TGTGCCAGCAGTGAAATAACAGGGGGCAATGAGCAGTTCTTC
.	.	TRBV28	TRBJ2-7	CASSLIGGTYEQYF	TGTGCCAGCAGTTTGATAGGGGGAACCTACGAGCAGTACTTC
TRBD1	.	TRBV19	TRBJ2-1	CASSIAPQGNEQFF	TGTGCCAGTAGTATAGCCCCACAGGGGAATGAGCAGTTCTTC
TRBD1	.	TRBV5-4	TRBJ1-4	CASSSGQQNEKLFF	TGTGCCAGCAGCTCGGGACAGCAGAATGAAAAACTGTTTTTT
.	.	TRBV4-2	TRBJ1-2	CASSQVARVTNYGYTF	TGTGCCAGCAGCCAAGTTGCCAGGGTGACTAACTATGGCTACACCTTC
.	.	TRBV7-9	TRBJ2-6	CSSSSQGLSGANVLTF	TGTTCCAGCAGCTCCCAGGGGCTCTCTGGGGCCAACGTCCTGACTTTC
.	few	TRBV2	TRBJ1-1	CASSREFEAFF	TGTGCCAGCAGCCGGGAGTTTGAAGCTTTCTTT
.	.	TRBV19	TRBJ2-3	CASRFAVSNQPQYF	TGTGCCAGTAGGTTTGCGGTTAGCAATCAGCCCCAGTATTTT
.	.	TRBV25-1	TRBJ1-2	CASNRGGEAWDYTF	TGTGCCAGCAACCGTGGGGGGGAGGCGTGGGACTACACCTTC
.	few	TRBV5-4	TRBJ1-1	CASSLAGQTLLNTEAFF	TGTGCCAGCAGCTTGGCCGGACAAACTCTGTTGAACACTGAAGCTTTCTTT
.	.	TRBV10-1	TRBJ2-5	CASSEPGWETQYF	TGCGCCAGCAGTGAGCCAGGGTGGGAGACCCAGTACTTC
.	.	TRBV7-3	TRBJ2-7	CASSLIFQSEQYF	TGTGCCAGCAGCTTAATCTTCCAGTCCGAGCAGTACTTC
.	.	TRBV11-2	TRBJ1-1	CASSYGGLLEAFF	TGTGCCTCATCCTACGGCGGCTTACTTGAAGCTTTCTTT
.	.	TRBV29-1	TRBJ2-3	CSVEPGDTQYF	TGCAGCGTTGAACCCGGAGATACGCAGTATTTT
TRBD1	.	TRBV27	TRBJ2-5	CASSLNRGQETQYF	TGTGCCAGCAGTTTAAACAGGGGCCAAGAGACCCAGTACTTC
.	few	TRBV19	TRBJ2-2	CASSPRGRGGWTGELFF	TGTGCCAGTAGTCCAAGGGGGAGGGGGGGCTGGACCGGGGAGCTGTTTTTT
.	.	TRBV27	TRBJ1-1	CASSVHRDTEAFF	TGTGCCAGCAGCGTTCACAGGGACACTGAAGCTTTCTTT